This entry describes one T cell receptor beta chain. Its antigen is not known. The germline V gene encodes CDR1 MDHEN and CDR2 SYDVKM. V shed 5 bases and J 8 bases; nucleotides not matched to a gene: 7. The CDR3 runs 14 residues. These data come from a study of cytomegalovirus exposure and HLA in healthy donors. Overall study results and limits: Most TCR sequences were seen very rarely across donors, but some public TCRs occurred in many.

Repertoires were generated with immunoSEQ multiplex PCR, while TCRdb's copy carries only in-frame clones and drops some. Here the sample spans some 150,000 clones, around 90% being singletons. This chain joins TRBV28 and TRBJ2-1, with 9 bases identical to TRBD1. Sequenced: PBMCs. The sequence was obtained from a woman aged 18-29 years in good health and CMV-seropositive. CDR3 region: CASSHRDRAHEQFF. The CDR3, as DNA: TGTGCCAGCAGTCACCGGGACAGGGCGCATGAGCAGTTCTTC.